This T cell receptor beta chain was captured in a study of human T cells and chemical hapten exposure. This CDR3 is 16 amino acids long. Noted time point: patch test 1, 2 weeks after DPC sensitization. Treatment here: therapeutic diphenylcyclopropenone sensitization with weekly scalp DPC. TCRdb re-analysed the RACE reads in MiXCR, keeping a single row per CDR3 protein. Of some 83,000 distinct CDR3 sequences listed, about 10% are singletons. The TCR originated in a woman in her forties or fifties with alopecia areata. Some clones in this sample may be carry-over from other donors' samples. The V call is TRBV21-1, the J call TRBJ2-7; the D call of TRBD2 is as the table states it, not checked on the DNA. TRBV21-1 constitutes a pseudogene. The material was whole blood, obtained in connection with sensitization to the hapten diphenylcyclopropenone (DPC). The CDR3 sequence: CASSKQLAGEGYEQYF. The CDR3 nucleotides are TGTGCCAGCAGCAAACAACTAGCGGGAGAGGGGTACGAGCAGTACTTC.